One TCR beta chain is described in this entry. These data come from a study of blood T cell repertoires in COVID-19. Turning to the study itself: The study drew acute and convalescent COVID-19 samples from the United States, Italy and Spain.

In the original workflow: Amplifying reference gene primers gave estimates of nucleated cell counts. Generated by immunoSEQ multiplex PCR, the TCRdb table keeps only in-frame clones and is missing some. V and J calls and clone size follow that table, whereas D and trimming were derived from the DNA. The sample consists of 95,000 to 110,000 clones, 82% of them appearing once. The J segment lost 5 bases and the V segment lost 0 bases, leaving 1 base of the junction unmatched. Germline CDR1 is GTSNPN and CDR2 is SVGIG (reference sequence). The CDR3 runs to 14 residues. This chain uses TRBV30 with TRBJ2-3; 11 positions agree with TRBD1. The sequencing sample was made of peripheral blood. The TCR originated in a man aged 55 to 70 with acute or convalescent COVID-19. CDR3 region: CAWSVGQGEDTQYF. CDR3 DNA: TGTGCCTGGAGTGTGGGACAGGGGGAAGATACGCAGTATTTT.